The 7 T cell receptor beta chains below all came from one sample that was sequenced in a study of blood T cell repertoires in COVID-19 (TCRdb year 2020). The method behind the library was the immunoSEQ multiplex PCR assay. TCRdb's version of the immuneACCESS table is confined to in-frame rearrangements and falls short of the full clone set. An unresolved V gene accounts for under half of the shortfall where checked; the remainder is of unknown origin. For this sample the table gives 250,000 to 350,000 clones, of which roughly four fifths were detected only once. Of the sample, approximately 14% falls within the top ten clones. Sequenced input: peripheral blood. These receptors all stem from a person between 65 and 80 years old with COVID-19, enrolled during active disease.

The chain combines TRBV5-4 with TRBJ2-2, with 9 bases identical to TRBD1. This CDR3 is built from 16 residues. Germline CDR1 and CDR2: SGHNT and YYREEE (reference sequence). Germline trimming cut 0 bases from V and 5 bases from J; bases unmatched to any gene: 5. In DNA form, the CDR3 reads TGTGCCAGCAGCTTGGGAACGACAGGGGGTACCGGGGAGCTGTTTTTT. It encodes CASSLGTTGGTGELFF. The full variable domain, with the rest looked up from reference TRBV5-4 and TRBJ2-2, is ETGVTQSPTHLIKTRGQQVTLRCSSQSGHNTVSWYQQALGQGPQFIFQYYREEENGRGNFPPRFSGLQFPNYSSELNVNALELDDSALYLCASSLGTTGGTGELFFGEGSRLTVL.

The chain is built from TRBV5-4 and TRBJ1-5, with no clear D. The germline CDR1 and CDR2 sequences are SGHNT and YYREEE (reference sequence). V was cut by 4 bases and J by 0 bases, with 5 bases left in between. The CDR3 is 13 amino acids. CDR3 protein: CASSVNSNQPQHF. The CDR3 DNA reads TGTGCCAGCAGCGTTAATAGCAATCAGCCCCAGCATTTT.

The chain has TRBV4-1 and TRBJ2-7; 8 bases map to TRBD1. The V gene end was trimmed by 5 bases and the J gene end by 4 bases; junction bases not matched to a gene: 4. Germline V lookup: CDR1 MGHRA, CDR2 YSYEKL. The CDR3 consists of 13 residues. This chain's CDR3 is CASSLDREYEQYF. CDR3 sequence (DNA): TGCGCCAGCAGCTTGGACAGGGAGTACGAGCAGTACTTC.

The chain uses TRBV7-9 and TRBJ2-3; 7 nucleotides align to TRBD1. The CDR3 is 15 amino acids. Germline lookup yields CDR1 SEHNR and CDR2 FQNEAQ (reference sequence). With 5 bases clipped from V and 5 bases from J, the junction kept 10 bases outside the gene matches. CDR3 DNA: TGTGCCAGCAGCATAGGTCAAGGGGGCGAAGATACGCAGTATTTT. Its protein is CASSIGQGGEDTQYF. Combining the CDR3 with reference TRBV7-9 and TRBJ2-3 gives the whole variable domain DTGVSQNPRHKITKRGQNVTFRCDPISEHNRLYWYRQTLGQGPEFLTYFQNEAQLEKSRLLSDRFSAERPKGSFSTLEIQRTEQGDSAMYLCASSIGQGGEDTQYFGPGTRLTVL.

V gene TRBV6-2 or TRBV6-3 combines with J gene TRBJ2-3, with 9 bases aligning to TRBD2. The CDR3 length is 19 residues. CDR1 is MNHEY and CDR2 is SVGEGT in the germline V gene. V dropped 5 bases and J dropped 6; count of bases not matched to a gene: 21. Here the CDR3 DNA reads TGTGCCAGCAGTCCGAACTCCAACCCCCTTAGCGGGGGAGGGGATACGCAGTATTTT. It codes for CASSPNSNPLSGGGDTQYF.

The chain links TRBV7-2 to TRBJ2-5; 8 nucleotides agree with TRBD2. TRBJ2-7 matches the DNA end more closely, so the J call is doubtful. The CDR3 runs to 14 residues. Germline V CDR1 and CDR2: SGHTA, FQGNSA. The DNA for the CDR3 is TGTGCCAGCAGCTCCGTAGCGGGGACCTACGAGCAGTACTTC. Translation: CASSSVAGTYEQYF.

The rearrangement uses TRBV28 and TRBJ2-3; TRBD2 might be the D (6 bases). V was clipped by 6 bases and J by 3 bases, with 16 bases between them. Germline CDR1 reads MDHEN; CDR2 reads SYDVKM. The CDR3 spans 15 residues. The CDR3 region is CASSRRASPTDTQYF. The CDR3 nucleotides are TGTGCCAGCAGCCGGAGGGCCTCCCCTACAGATACGCAGTATTTT.